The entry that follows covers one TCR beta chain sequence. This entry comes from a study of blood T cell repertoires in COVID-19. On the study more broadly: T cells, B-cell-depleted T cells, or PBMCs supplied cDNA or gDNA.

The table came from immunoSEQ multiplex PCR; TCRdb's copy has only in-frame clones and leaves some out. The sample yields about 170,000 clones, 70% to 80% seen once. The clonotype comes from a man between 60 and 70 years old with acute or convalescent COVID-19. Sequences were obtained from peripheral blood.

In nucleotides, the CDR3 is TGCGCCAGCAGCTTGTTAGTGGGGCGGGGGTCCTACGAGCAGTACTTC. Encoded protein: CASSLLVGRGSYEQYF. The chain employs TRBV5-1 and TRBJ2-7; 7 bases align to TRBD2. The V gene's germline CDR1 is SGHRS and CDR2 YFSETQ. J lost 1 base, V lost 1 base, and 8 bases had no gene match. This CDR3 is 16 amino acids long.